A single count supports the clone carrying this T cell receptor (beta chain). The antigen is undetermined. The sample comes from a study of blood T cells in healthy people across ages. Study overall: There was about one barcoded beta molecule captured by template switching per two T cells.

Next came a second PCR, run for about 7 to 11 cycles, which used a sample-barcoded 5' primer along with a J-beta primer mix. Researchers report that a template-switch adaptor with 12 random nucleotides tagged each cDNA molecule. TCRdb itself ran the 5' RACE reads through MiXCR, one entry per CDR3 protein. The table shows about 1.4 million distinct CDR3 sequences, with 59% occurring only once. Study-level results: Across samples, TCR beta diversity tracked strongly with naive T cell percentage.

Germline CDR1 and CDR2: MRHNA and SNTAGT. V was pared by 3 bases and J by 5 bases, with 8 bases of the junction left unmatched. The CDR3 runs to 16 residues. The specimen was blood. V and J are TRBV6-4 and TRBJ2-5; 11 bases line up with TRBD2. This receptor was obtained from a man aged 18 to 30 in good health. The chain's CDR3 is CASSEGTSGPWETQYF. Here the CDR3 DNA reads TGTGCCAGCAGTGAAGGGACTAGCGGACCTTGGGAGACCCAGTACTTC.